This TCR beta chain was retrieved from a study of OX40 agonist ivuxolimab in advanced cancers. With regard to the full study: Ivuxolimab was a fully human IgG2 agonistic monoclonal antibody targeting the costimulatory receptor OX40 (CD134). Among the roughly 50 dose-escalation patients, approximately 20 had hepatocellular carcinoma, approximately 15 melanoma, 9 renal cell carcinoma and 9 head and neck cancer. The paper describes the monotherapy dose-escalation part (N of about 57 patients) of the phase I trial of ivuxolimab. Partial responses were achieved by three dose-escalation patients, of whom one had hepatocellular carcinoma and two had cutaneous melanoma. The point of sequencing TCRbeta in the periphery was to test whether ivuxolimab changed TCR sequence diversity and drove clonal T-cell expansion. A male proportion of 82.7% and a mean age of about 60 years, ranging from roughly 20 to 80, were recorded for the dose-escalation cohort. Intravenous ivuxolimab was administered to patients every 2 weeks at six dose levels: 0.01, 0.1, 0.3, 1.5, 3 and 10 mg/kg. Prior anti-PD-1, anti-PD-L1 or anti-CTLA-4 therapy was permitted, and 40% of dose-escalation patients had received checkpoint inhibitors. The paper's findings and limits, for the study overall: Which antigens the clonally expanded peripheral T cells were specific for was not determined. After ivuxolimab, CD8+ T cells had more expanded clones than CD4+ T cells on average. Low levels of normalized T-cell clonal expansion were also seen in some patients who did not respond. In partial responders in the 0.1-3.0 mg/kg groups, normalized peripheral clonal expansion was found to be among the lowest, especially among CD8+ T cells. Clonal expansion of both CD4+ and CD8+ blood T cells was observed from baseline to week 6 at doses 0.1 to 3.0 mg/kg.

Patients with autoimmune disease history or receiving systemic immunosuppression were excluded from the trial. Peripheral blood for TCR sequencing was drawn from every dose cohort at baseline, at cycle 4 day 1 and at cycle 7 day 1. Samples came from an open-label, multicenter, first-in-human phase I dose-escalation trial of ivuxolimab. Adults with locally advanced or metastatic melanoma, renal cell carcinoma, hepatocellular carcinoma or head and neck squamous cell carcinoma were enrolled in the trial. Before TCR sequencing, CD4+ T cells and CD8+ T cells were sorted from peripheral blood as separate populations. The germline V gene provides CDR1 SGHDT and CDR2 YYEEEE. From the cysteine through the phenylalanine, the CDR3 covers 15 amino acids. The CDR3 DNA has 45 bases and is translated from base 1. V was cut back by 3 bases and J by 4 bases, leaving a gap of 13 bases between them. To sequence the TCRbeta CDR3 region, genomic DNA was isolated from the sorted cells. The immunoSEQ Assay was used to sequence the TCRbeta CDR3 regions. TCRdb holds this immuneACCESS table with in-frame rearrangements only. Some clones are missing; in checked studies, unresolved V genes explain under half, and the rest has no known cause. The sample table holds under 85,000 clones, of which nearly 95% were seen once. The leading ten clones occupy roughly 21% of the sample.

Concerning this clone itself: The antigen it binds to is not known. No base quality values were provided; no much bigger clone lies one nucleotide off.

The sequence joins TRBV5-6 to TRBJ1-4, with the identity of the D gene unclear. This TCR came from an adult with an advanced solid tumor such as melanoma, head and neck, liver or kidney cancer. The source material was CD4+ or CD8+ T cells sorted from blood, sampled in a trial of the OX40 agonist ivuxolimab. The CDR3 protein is CASSSPREINEKLFF. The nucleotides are TGTGCCAGCAGCTCCCCCCGGGAGATTAATGAAAAACTGTTTTTT.